A selection of T cell receptor beta chains follows, all from one sample in a study of vaccination and CD4 T cells after COVID-19. Their cognate antigens are unknown. TCRdb reprocessed the PCR reads with MiXCR, giving one entry per CDR3 protein. The data hold about 25,000 distinct CDR3 sequences, with around 48% observed a single time. Sequenced input: CD4+ T cells from blood, cultured in vitro. All receptors come from a human donor who had recovered from COVID-19. CDR3s include the opening cysteine and the closing phenylalanine or tryptophan. The D gene is left open where the match is weak. Rows may omit the clone size; those that give it use once, few, many or a size class.

D | J | V | size | length | CDR3 | DNA
- | TRBJ2-7 | TRBV5-4 | - | 13 | CASSFSLAYEQYF | TGTGCCAGCAGCTTTTCCCTAGCCTACGAGCAGTACTTC
- | TRBJ1-2 | TRBV18 | - | 15 | CASSPRQGLSYGYTF | TGTGCCAGCTCACCTCGGCAGGGATTATCCTATGGCTACACCTTC
- | TRBJ1-5 | TRBV5-1 | - | 14 | CASRPGTDNQPQHF | TGCGCCAGCAGACCCGGGACCGATAATCAGCCCCAGCATTTT
- | TRBJ2-1 | TRBV20-1 | - | 13 | CSAFPIDRGEQFF | TGCAGTGCTTTCCCGATCGACCGGGGCGAGCAGTTCTTC
- | TRBJ1-2 | TRBV6-1 | few | 15 | CASRRDKILGFGYTF | TGTGCCAGCAGACGGGACAAAATCTTAGGGTTTGGCTACACCTTC
TRBD2 | TRBJ2-3 | TRBV24-1 | - | 15 | CATSDPSGSTDTQYF | TGTGCCACCAGTGATCCTAGCGGGAGCACAGATACGCAGTATTTT
TRBD1 | TRBJ2-5 | TRBV20-1 | - | 13 | CSASDRGQETQYF | TGCAGTGCTAGTGACAGGGGCCAAGAGACCCAGTACTTC
- | TRBJ1-6 | TRBV6-5 | - | 13 | CASSYRVNSPLHF | TGTGCCAGCAGTTACAGGGTTAATTCACCCCTCCACTTT
TRBD2 | TRBJ2-7 | TRBV4-1 | - | 17 | CASSFGLAGARSYEQYF | TGCGCCAGCAGCTTCGGACTAGCGGGGGCGCGTTCCTACGAGCAGTACTTC
- | TRBJ2-5 | TRBV20-1 | - | 17 | CSAKTSRGEPSQETQYF | TGCAGTGCTAAAACCTCAAGGGGAGAACCCTCCCAAGAGACCCAGTACTTC
- | TRBJ1-1 | TRBV19 | few | 14 | CASSNQLMNTEAFF | TGTGCCAGTAGTAACCAACTTATGAACACTGAAGCTTTCTTT
TRBD2 | TRBJ2-2 | TRBV24-1 | - | 18 | CATSDSLVLAGGSGELFF | TGTGCCACCAGTGACAGCCTGGTATTAGCGGGCGGGTCCGGGGAGCTGTTTTTT
- | TRBJ2-7 | TRBV7-9 | - | 12 | CASSTGTKKEDF | TGTGCCAGCAGCACCGGGACAAAAAAGGAGGACTTC
- | TRBJ2-6 | TRBV7-3 | - | 16 | CASSFPGVSGANVLTF | TGTGCCAGCAGCTTCCCGGGTGTTTCTGGGGCCAACGTCCTGACTTTC
- | TRBJ2-7 | TRBV15 | - | 16 | CATSRHAGTRSYEQYF | TGTGCCACCAGCAGACATGCGGGAACCCGGTCCTACGAGCAGTACTTC
- | TRBJ1-5 | TRBV19 | - | 15 | CASSTEGGGNQPQHF | TGTGCCAGTAGCACGGAGGGGGGTGGCAATCAGCCCCAGCATTTT
- | TRBJ1-1 | TRBV2 | - | 14 | CASSPIPKNTEAFF | TGTGCCAGCAGTCCGATCCCGAAGAACACTGAAGCTTTCTTT
TRBD1 | TRBJ2-3 | TRBV19 | - | 13 | CATRDRVMDTQYF | TGTGCCACCCGGGACAGGGTAATGGATACGCAGTATTTT
- | TRBJ2-3 | TRBV20-1 | few | 13 | CSVRLASTDTQYF | TGCAGTGTTAGGTTGGCTAGCACAGATACGCAGTATTTT
- | TRBJ2-7 | TRBV20-1 | - | 13 | CSARVPHPDEQYF | TGCAGTGCTAGAGTACCCCACCCAGACGAGCAGTACTTC
- | TRBJ1-2 | TRBV6-1 | - | 14 | CASSERGGSYGYTF | TGTGCCAGCAGTGAACGCGGGGGCTCCTATGGCTACACCTTC
TRBD2 | TRBJ2-1 | TRBV19 | once | 14 | CASSAGGLYNEQFF | TGTGCCAGTAGCGCGGGGGGTCTCTACAATGAGCAGTTCTTC
- | TRBJ1-5 | TRBV7-2 | few | 15 | CASSLSSASNQPQHF | TGTGCCAGCAGCTTATCCTCGGCCAGCAATCAGCCCCAGCATTTT
- | TRBJ2-3 | TRBV7-2 | few | 13 | CASSLNQGDTQYF | TGTGCCAGCAGCTTAAATCAGGGGGATACGCAGTATTTT
- | TRBJ1-1 | TRBV19 | - | 14 | CASSAGVKGTEAFF | TGTGCCAGTAGTGCAGGGGTTAAGGGCACTGAAGCTTTCTTT
TRBD1 | TRBJ2-2 | TRBV7-9 | few | 15 | CASRTGNANTGELFF | TGTGCCAGCAGGACAGGGAACGCGAACACCGGGGAGCTGTTTTTT
TRBD2 | TRBJ2-3 | TRBV27 | few | 12 | CASSTRLATQYF | TGTGCCAGCAGTACCAGACTAGCGACGCAGTATTTT
- | TRBJ2-1 | TRBV24-1 | few | 12 | CATSGTYREWFF | TGTGCCACCAGTGGCACTTACAGGGAATGGTTCTTC
- | TRBJ2-7 | TRBV11-2 | - | 14 | CASSLAGTRVEQYF | TGTGCCAGCAGCTTAGCCGGGACCCGGGTCGAGCAGTACTTC